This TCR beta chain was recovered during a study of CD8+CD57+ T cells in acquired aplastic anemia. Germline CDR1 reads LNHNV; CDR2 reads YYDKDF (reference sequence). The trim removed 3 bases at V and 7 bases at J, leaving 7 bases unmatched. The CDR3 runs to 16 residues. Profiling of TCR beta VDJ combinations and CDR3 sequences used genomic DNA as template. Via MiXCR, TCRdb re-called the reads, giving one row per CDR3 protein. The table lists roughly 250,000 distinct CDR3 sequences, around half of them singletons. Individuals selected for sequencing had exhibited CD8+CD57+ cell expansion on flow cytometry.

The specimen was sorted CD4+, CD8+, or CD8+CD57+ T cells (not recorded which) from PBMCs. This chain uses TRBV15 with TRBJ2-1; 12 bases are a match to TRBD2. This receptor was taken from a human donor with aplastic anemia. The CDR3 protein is CATSRGPSGRDNEQFF. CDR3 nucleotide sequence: TGTGCCACCAGCAGGGGACCTAGCGGGAGGGATAATGAGCAGTTCTTC.